The entry that follows covers one T cell receptor beta chain sequence. Antigen: not known. The sample has other DNA sequences that encode this CDR3 too. This record belongs to a study of cytomegalovirus exposure and HLA in healthy donors. Findings and limits, study-wide: Associated with cytomegalovirus, according to the listing, were around 160 TCR beta chains.

The PCR ran on 60 Vbeta and 13 Jbeta primers. Measured with immunoSEQ multiplex PCR; TCRdb has only the in-frame clones, and not every one. The table shows approximately 150,000 clones, with 60% to 80% occurring only once. The clonotype originates from a male donor in good health and CMV-seronegative. The material sequenced was PBMCs.

The chain's CDR3 is CASSLGTSTDTQYF. The CDR3 nucleotides read TGCGCCAGCAGCTTGGGTACTAGCACAGATACGCAGTATTTT. The chain combines TRBV5-1 with TRBJ2-3; D remains unclear. This CDR3 has 14 amino acids. V was trimmed by 0 bases and J by 0 bases, leaving 5 bases between them. In germline, CDR1 is SGHRS, CDR2 YFSETQ.